One T cell receptor (beta chain) is described in this entry. Its specific antigen is unknown. No much larger clone is present one base from it, and per-base qualities are unavailable. Relative to germline, V is 11 bases shorter and J is 0 bases shorter, with 11 bases between their ends. Reading the germline V gene gives CDR1 MNHEY and CDR2 SVGAGI. From cysteine to phenylalanine, the CDR3 is 13 amino acids long. CDR3 DNA only is kept here, 39 bases in frame from base 1. This sample stems from a study of cytomegalovirus exposure and HLA in healthy donors listed by TCRdb under 2017. Looking at the study overall: According to an earlier analysis of 587 of the donors, 150 million to 200 million T cells yielded 117 million unique TCR beta sequences and about 280 Gb of sequence data. An early release covering about 600 HLA-typed donors comprised 250 to 350 gigabases of sequencing data and tens of millions of unique TCR sequences. Among the roughly 410 genotyped donors, around 79% belonged to the genetic ancestry cluster associated with self-reported Caucasian donors. The aim of the study was to test whether cataloging public T cell receptors could identify signatures of past pathogen exposure. The study used immunosequencing to profile the T cell repertoires of 666 subjects and linked those repertoires to cytomegalovirus serostatus. Along with the approximately 600-subject first cohort, a separate validation cohort of over a hundred different subjects was used. The study combined high-throughput TCR immunosequencing, statistical association of individual TCRs with disease status, and machine learning to predict cytomegalovirus infection status. In a later analysis, previously published TCR beta repertoires from fewer than 750 donors were re-analyzed and high-resolution HLA genotyping was added so that TCR occurrence patterns could be studied. Rather than using new phenotypic data, the later analysis identified candidate immune exposures from TCR beta sequences and from how often those sequences occurred across donors. To decide whether each TCR beta V gene segment behaved as functional or pseudogenic, an earlier analysis of some 600 of the donors relied on high-throughput TCR beta sequencing. Donor age, sex, ethnicity and CMV serostatus were compiled alongside the repertoire data. In a later genetic analysis, genome-wide SNP genotypes for about 65% of the roughly 700 donors were used, and that subset was treated as a discovery cohort. All discovery cohort repertoires had been generated on a single sequencing platform. HLA typing included class I and class II loci at four-digit resolution. The number of donors typed differed by locus, with about 629-630 for A, B, C, DRB1 and DQB1, about 500 for DQA1, about 610 for DPA1, and 450 to 480 for DPB1. Four to six DR-DQ haplotypes were handled as single units for association and clustering, since linkage in the cohort was strong. Across some 400 genotyped donors of the cohort, an average of about 240,000 unique TCR beta nucleotide sequences per donor were sequenced, and approximately 19% of those sequences were non-productive. Overall study outcomes, separate from this receptor: It was suggested by the authors that the approach could potentially be generalized to other disease states and immunological phenotypes. For the cohort, immune exposure information was limited to CMV serostatus. Because HLA typing was unavailable for some donors at each locus, only the typed subset was used in association tests. A cluster of highly shared sequence variants was judged likely to represent a technical artifact of the sequencing pipeline. In an earlier analysis of 587 of the donors, most TCR beta V segments appeared in productive rearrangements about 87% or about 30% of the time, broadly matching IMGT annotations. In a later analysis, TCR association rates were found to vary across HLA loci, with the most associated TCRs seen for DRB1 alleles and the fewest for HLA-C alleles. Most CMV-associated TCR beta chains appeared to be HLA-restricted in a later analysis, and the HLA associations seemed to be driven largely by CMV exposure. A few of the identified cytomegalovirus-associated TCR beta chains were confirmed in vitro to be specific for cytomegalovirus antigens. When HLA alleles, especially DR and DQ, strongly co-occurred, attributing TCR associations to individual alleles was difficult. Presence/absence analyses assumed roughly uniform sequencing depth across donors, an assumption that may not hold. In a later analysis, HLA-associated TCR beta chains showed more clonal expansion and lower generation probabilities than non-associated chains that were equally common. A further reported finding was that TCR beta sequences accurately predicted the HLA-A and HLA-B alleles for most subjects in the first cohort. The cohort was sequenced for TCR beta chains only, and without alpha or paired-chain data the features that could be detected were limited. A total of fewer than 200 TCR beta chains were listed by the study as associated with cytomegalovirus. V-gene and J-gene trimming of TCR beta chains was associated with a missense DCLRE1C variant in a later genetic analysis, and the association was replicated in an independent cohort. Correlated functional status among segregating V segments might be attributable to linkage disequilibrium, but an unknown experimental factor could not be ruled out. A later analysis reported that several top co-occurrence clusters appeared linked to parvovirus B19, influenza, CMV and Epstein-Barr virus. According to a later genetic analysis, donors in an Asian-associated ancestry cluster had fewer N-insertions in productive TCRs than the roughly 700-donor mean. About 17 rarely observed V segments, including chromosome 9 orphons, were excluded from the earlier analysis of several hundred of the donors because counts were too low. Most TCR sequences were seen in very few donors, while some public TCRs were found in many individuals. The classifier was reported to diagnose cytomegalovirus status with high specificity and sensitivity in both the original cohort and the validation cohort. Because the 87-base-pair reads could not distinguish some IMGT-functional V segments, including TRBV6-2 and TRBV6-3, those segments were excluded. Specific HLA alleles were associated with around 18,000 TCR beta sequences at a false discovery rate of 0.05 in a later analysis.

The cohort comprised 550 to 700 healthy bone marrow donors. At the time of sampling, every cohort member was nominally healthy, though immune exposures that went unrecorded were likely present. The donor tested CMV seronegative, placing the donor among the 350 to 400 seronegative members of the cohort. A peripheral blood sample was provided by each donor, and peripheral blood mononuclear cells were used for TCR beta sequencing. The Qiagen DNeasy Blood Extraction Kit was used to extract genomic DNA from the blood cell samples. To prepare the library, the immunoSEQ multiplex PCR assay was applied. The multiplex PCR relied on a mix of 60 forward primers for TCR Vbeta segments and 13 reverse primers for TCR Jbeta segments. The CDR3 region of rearranged TCR beta genes was amplified from genomic DNA by a multiplex PCR assay. Amplified TCR beta libraries were sequenced as 87-base-pair reads on the Illumina HiSeq System. As for how the authors treated the data: A later analysis tallied roughly 78 million unique TCR beta chains across the 610 or so repertoires, and around 9.9 million of those chains were shared by two or more donors. Raw reads were error-corrected and collapsed into unique sequences with a nearest-neighbor algorithm that merged closely related sequences to remove PCR and sequencing errors. CDR3 sequences were aligned to IMGT reference sequences to assign V, D and J gene segments. For a sequence to be retained, at least a six-nucleotide match to both a V gene segment and a J gene segment was required. A rearrangement was called productive if the CDR3 had no stop codons and remained in frame with V and J, and every other rearrangement was called non-productive. Following IMGT convention, CDR3 was defined as the stretch from the second conserved V-encoded cysteine to the conserved J-encoded phenylalanine. The earlier analysis of some 600 of the donors excluded sequences that lacked an unambiguous match to a single V gene segment. In an earlier analysis of a few hundred of the donors, V segments were called functional above 56.7% productive rearrangements and were called segregating when the between-donor standard deviation exceeded 5%. A statistical classification framework was developed to diagnose cytomegalovirus status using the catalog of TCR beta chain sequences. In a later analysis, TCR nucleotide sequences were compared against IMGT/GENE-DB human TR gene sequences so that V and J genes could be assigned. A later analysis assigned CDR3 sequences and most-parsimonious VDJ recombination scenarios with the TCRdist pipeline. In a later analysis, each TCR beta chain was defined by its CDR3 amino acid sequence together with its V-gene family, and reads lacking a unique V-gene family were excluded. As a way to deal with suspected cross-contamination and a sequencing artifact, a later analysis dropped 592 nucleotide sequences that were highly shared and had low generation probability. In a later analysis, a clonal expansion index was calculated for each public chain from normalized within-repertoire ranks of inferred template counts. In a later analysis, generation probabilities were computed using a VDJ recombination model fitted to out-of-frame rearrangements, and the results were checked against IGoR. A later analysis scored TCR-TCR, TCR-HLA and TCR-CMV co-occurrence with hypergeometric tests, applying a repertoire-size bias correction to TCR pairs. In a later analysis, false discovery rates were estimated by permuting HLA or CMV assignments 20 times. A later analysis grouped co-occurring TCRs with DBSCAN, adding TCRdist sequence similarity when clustering within HLA-allele-positive subsets. For co-occurrence clustering, repertoires with fewer than 30,000 or more than 120,000 public chains were excluded, along with about five repertoires with anomalous nucleotide sharing. Sourced from immuneACCESS, this table was stored by TCRdb with only in-frame sequences that have V and J called. A share of the clones is absent; for the studies checked, an unresolved V gene accounts for under half, and the remainder has no known explanation. Clone size and the V and J calls come from that table; the DNA yielded D and trimming. Here the sample has about 94,000 clones; about four fifths occur a single time. 3.5% to 4% of the sample is in the top ten clones.

Recombination linked TRBV6-5 to TRBJ1-5; TRBD1 is a possible D gene, resting on 5 matching bases. Sequencing was done on a sample of PBMCs. The TCR originated in a middle-aged woman in good health and CMV-seronegative. The CDR3 is CAVGVNSNQPQHF. The nucleotides are TGTGCCGTAGGGGTTAATAGCAATCAGCCCCAGCATTTT.